The 12 T cell receptor beta chains below come from one sample, sequenced in a study of HIV-infected patients and healthy controls. The repertoire came from unfractionated whole blood and reflected all unsorted peripheral T cells. cDNA was made from 500 ng RNA using alpha and beta constant primers. Using multiplexing indices, alpha and beta chain libraries were generated apart by chain-specific third strand synthesis. A single record per CDR3 protein comes from TCRdb applying MiXCR to the 5' RACE reads. The sample shows around 7,100 distinct CDR3 sequences, 9% to 9.5% of them seen only once. The input for sequencing was blood, taken before antiretroviral therapy. The source of these receptors is an adult with HIV infection.

The table lists this clonotype with many counts. The rearrangement links TRBV5-1 to TRBJ2-7, with D possibly being TRBD1 (5 bases). CDR3 length: 14 residues. Germline V gene data show CDR1 as SGHRS and CDR2 as YFSETQ. V gave up 3 bases and J gave up 6 bases, with 16 bases separating them. This CDR3 is CASSSQTDSPEQYF. The CDR3 nucleotides are TGCGCCAGCAGCTCCCAGACAGACAGCCCCGAGCAGTACTTC.

This clonotype turned up a few times. The chain uses TRBV30 and TRBJ1-1; D call uncertain. From germline, CDR1 is GTSNPN and CDR2 SVGIG (reference sequence). V gave up 3 bases and J gave up 1 base, with 12 bases separating them. CDR3 length: 14 residues. CDR3: CAWSDWHPNTEAFF. Here the CDR3 DNA reads TGTGCCTGGAGCGATTGGCACCCGAACACTGAAGCTTTCTTT.

This clonotype showed up many times. The genes are TRBV5-1 and TRBJ2-1, with D maybe TRBD2 (6 bases). Germline values: CDR1 SGHRS, CDR2 YFSETQ. Trimming removed 3 bases from V and 6 bases from J, with 13 bases in between. The CDR3 loop spans 14 amino acids. CDR3 region: CASSSGVSANEQFF. For the CDR3, the DNA is TGCGCCAGCAGCTCGGGAGTCAGTGCCAATGAGCAGTTCTTC.

The sample holds many counts of this clonotype. The J gene is TRBJ2-7, the V gene TRBV4-1; 8 nucleotides agree with TRBD2. The CDR3 runs 16 residues. The ends lost 4 bases at V and 2 bases at J; junction bases unmatched: 10. Germline V CDR1 and CDR2: MGHRA, YSYEKL. The CDR3 reads CASSPYTGGGAYEQYF. CDR3 nucleotides: TGCGCCAGCAGCCCCTATACGGGGGGGGGGGCCTACGAGCAGTACTTC.

This clonotype was counted at least ten times. The chain combines TRBV4-2 with TRBJ2-3; a weak D match, TRBD2 (5 bases). Trimming removed 0 bases from V and 3 bases from J, with 10 bases in between. Germline values: CDR1 LGHNA, CDR2 YNFKEQ. The CDR3 loop spans 15 amino acids. The CDR3 DNA is TGTGCCAGCAGCCAAGAGGGAGAGAGGACAGATACGCAGTATTTT. It encodes CASSQEGERTDTQYF.

This clonotype was recorded many times. The chain recombines TRBV7-9 with TRBJ2-3, with D perhaps matching TRBD2 (6 bases). CDR3 size: 14 residues. From germline, CDR1 is SEHNR and CDR2 FQNEAQ (reference sequence). Trimming took 2 bases from V and 3 from J, leaving 9 bases between them. Written as DNA, the CDR3 is TGTGCCAGCAGCTTAAATAGCGGAACAGATACGCAGTATTTT. Amino acids: CASSLNSGTDTQYF.

By sample share, this clonotype is medium-sized (0.01 to 0.1%). The chain is built from TRBV5-6 and TRBJ2-7; no definite D call. Germline V lookup: CDR1 SGHDT, CDR2 YYEEEE. Between the trimmed V and J ends, which lost 0 bases and 2 bases, there was a span of 9 bases. The CDR3 has 14 residues. CDR3 DNA sequence: TGTGCCAGCAGCTTGGAACCCAGTACCTACGAGCAGTACTTC. This sequence encodes CASSLEPSTYEQYF.

The sample holds many counts of this clonotype. This chain joins TRBV19 and TRBJ2-7, with a possible D match to TRBD1 (6 bases). Germline loops: CDR1 LNHDA, CDR2 SQIVND (reference sequence). CDR3 size: 15 residues. V lost 5 bases, J lost 2 bases, and 16 bases lay in between. CDR3 sequence (DNA): TGTGCCAGTAGTTGGGGACACCAGCCCACCTACGAGCAGTACTTC. Protein sequence: CASSWGHQPTYEQYF.

This clonotype is classed as medium-sized. This chain links TRBV9 with TRBJ2-3; D perhaps matches TRBD2 (6 bases). CDR1 and CDR2 (germline): SGDLS, YYNGEE. The ends were cut back, 6 bases at V and 5 bases at J, with 13 bases in the middle. The CDR3 is made up of 13 amino acids. The CDR3 here is CASNGGDEDTQYF. In nucleotides, the CDR3 is TGTGCCAGCAATGGAGGGGACGAAGATACGCAGTATTTT.

This clonotype was observed many times. This rearrangement joins TRBV6-6 to TRBJ2-5; 9 positions match TRBD2. The CDR3 has 16 amino acids. The germline gives CDR1 MNHNY, CDR2 SVGAGI (reference sequence). The trim removed 5 bases at V and 3 bases at J, leaving 10 bases unmatched. CDR3 protein: CASSRGLASGKETQYF. The CDR3 nucleotides read TGTGCCAGCAGTCGAGGGCTTGCTAGCGGGAAAGAGACCCAGTACTTC.

This clonotype was found many times. The V call is TRBV28, the J call TRBJ1-4; 7 bases fit TRBD1. This CDR3 is built from 15 residues. The J segment lost 5 bases and the V segment lost 5 bases, leaving 8 bases of the junction unmatched. Germline values: CDR1 MDHEN, CDR2 SYDVKM. CDR3 amino acids: CASSPWDSTNEKLFF. Written as DNA, the CDR3 is TGTGCCAGCAGTCCCTGGGACAGTACCAATGAAAAACTGTTTTTT.

V usage is TRBV3-1 and J usage is TRBJ2-7; D ambiguous. CDR3 length: 14 amino acids. Germline CDR1 LGHDT, CDR2 YNNKEL (reference sequence). Deletions cut 4 bases from V and 0 bases from J, with 10 bases between. CDR3 sequence: CASSPATISYEQYF. CDR3 nucleotide sequence: TGTGCCAGCAGCCCGGCGACAATCTCCTACGAGCAGTACTTC.